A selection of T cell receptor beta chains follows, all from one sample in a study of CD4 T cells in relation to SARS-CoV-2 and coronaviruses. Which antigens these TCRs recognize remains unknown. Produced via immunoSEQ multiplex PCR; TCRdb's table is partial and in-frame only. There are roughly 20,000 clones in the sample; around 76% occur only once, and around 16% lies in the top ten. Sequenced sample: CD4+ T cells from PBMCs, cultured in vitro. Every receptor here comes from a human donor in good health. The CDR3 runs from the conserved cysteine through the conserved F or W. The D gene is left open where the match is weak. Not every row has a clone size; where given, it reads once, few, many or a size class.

DNA: TGTGCCAGCAATCGGGACTCCACAGATACGCAGTATTTT
CDR3: CASNRDSTDTQYF
D: NA
V: TRBV6-5
J: TRBJ2-3
size: once

DNA: TGTGCCAGCAGCTTAGGGACTAGCGAAAATGAGCAGTTCTTC
CDR3: CASSLGTSENEQFF
D: TRBD2
V: TRBV7-3
J: TRBJ2-1
size: few

DNA: TGTGCCGGCGCAGGGAGCTCGAACACCGGGGAGCTGTTTTTT
CDR3: CAGAGSSNTGELFF
D: NA
V: TRBV30
J: TRBJ2-2
size: few

DNA: TGTGCCAGCAGCCCACGAAGGGGACAGGGCGATACGCAGTATTTT
CDR3: CASSPRRGQGDTQYF
D: TRBD1
V: TRBV11-3
J: TRBJ2-3
size: few

DNA: TGTGCCAGCAGCCGTCTGGCGGGAGACTACAATGAGCAGTTCTTC
CDR3: CASSRLAGDYNEQFF
D: TRBD2
V: TRBV6-4
J: TRBJ2-1
size: NA

DNA: TGTGCCAGCAGCCAGGTGTACGAGCAGTACTTC
CDR3: CASSQVYEQYF
D: NA
V: TRBV6-2/TRBV6-3
J: TRBJ2-7
size: NA

DNA: TGTGCCAGCTCACCACCCTCAAGCGGACAGGGGGCGAGAGATACGCAGTATTTT
CDR3: CASSPPSSGQGARDTQYF
D: TRBD1
V: TRBV18
J: TRBJ2-3
size: NA

DNA: TGTGCCAGTAGTGATCCGGGACAGGGGGCTAGCGATGGCTACACCTTC
CDR3: CASSDPGQGASDGYTF
D: TRBD1
V: TRBV19
J: TRBJ1-2
size: NA

DNA: TGTGCCACCAGCAGAGATCTTGAGGGCTCGGGGGAGCTGTTTTTT
CDR3: CATSRDLEGSGELFF
D: NA
V: TRBV15
J: TRBJ2-2
size: few

DNA: TGTGCTTGCTCCCGCGGGCTCTACAATGAGCAGTTCTTC
CDR3: CACSRGLYNEQFF
D: NA
V: TRBV6-5
J: TRBJ2-1
size: once

DNA: TGTGCCAGCAGCCCTACAGGGATCGGGTCCTACGAGCAGTACTTC
CDR3: CASSPTGIGSYEQYF
D: NA
V: TRBV28
J: TRBJ2-7
size: NA

DNA: TGTGCCAGCAGCCCTTTTGGGGCGCAGGATGCAGCTTTCTTT
CDR3: CASSPFGAQDAAFF
D: NA
V: TRBV3-1/TRBV3-2
J: TRBJ1-1
size: NA

DNA: TGTGCCAGTAGAGTCCGGGGGCAAGCCGACCATAGCAATCAGCCCCAGCATTTT
CDR3: CASRVRGQADHSNQPQHF
D: NA
V: TRBV19
J: TRBJ1-5
size: NA

DNA: TGCGCCAGCAGCTTGGGAGGGAACTATGGCTACACCTTC
CDR3: CASSLGGNYGYTF
D: NA
V: TRBV5-1
J: TRBJ1-2
size: NA

DNA: TGTGCCAGCAGTTCTGAAACCGAGCAGTACTTC
CDR3: CASSSETEQYF
D: NA
V: TRBV28
J: TRBJ2-7
size: NA

DNA: TGCGCCAGCAGCTTGGCAGGACAGGTTAGCACAGATACGCAGTATTTT
CDR3: CASSLAGQVSTDTQYF
D: TRBD1
V: TRBV5-1
J: TRBJ2-3
size: few

DNA: TGTGCCAGCAGCAAGACAGGGGGCCAACAAGAGACCCAGTACTTC
CDR3: CASSKTGGQQETQYF
D: TRBD1
V: TRBV11-2
J: TRBJ2-5
size: NA

DNA: TGTGCCAGCAGCGGGACTTCCAACTACGAGCAGTACTTC
CDR3: CASSGTSNYEQYF
D: NA
V: TRBV2
J: TRBJ2-7
size: NA

DNA: TGTGCCAGCACCTTGAGACAAGCTCGGGCTAATGAAAAACTGTTTTTT
CDR3: CASTLRQARANEKLFF
D: NA
V: TRBV27
J: TRBJ1-4
size: few

DNA: TGCGCCAGCAGCCAACGGGAGAGCTACGAGCAGTACTTC
CDR3: CASSQRESYEQYF
D: NA
V: TRBV4-1
J: TRBJ2-7
size: NA

DNA: TGTGCCAGTAGCCGTTGGCGGACTAGCGGGACCTTGGACTCCTACAATGAGCAGTTCTTC
CDR3: CASSRWRTSGTLDSYNEQFF
D: TRBD2
V: TRBV19
J: TRBJ2-1
size: NA

DNA: TGCGCCAGCAGCTTCTCTCATCGGGGAGAGACCCAGTACTTC
CDR3: CASSFSHRGETQYF
D: NA
V: TRBV5-1
J: TRBJ2-5
size: NA

DNA: TGTGCCAGCAGTTTAGGCAGGAACTATGGCTACACCTTC
CDR3: CASSLGRNYGYTF
D: NA
V: TRBV28
J: TRBJ1-2
size: NA

DNA: TGCGCCAGCAGAAGAGAGACTAGCGGCACCGGGGAGCTGTTTTTT
CDR3: CASRRETSGTGELFF
D: TRBD2
V: TRBV4-1
J: TRBJ2-2
size: NA

DNA: TGTGCCAGCAGCCGGCGGGAGTACGACGAGCAGTACTTC
CDR3: CASSRREYDEQYF
D: TRBD2
V: TRBV3-1/TRBV3-2
J: TRBJ2-7
size: NA

DNA: TGTGCCAGCAGCCAATTAACAGGGGCCCCAAGCTCCTACGAGCAGTACTTC
CDR3: CASSQLTGAPSSYEQYF
D: TRBD1
V: TRBV14
J: TRBJ2-7
size: few

DNA: TGTGCCAGCAGTTACTCGTCCGGGACCACTGGAGATACGCAGTATTTT
CDR3: CASSYSSGTTGDTQYF
D: NA
V: TRBV6-5
J: TRBJ2-3
size: NA

DNA: TGTGCCAGCAGCGTACGAGCGGGAGTCTACGAGCAGTACTTC
CDR3: CASSVRAGVYEQYF
D: TRBD2
V: TRBV9
J: TRBJ2-7
size: NA

DNA: TGTGCCAGCAGCCGGGGGGGGCTCCTGAGGGAAGAGACCCAGTACTTC
CDR3: CASSRGGLLREETQYF
D: TRBD2
V: TRBV7-3
J: TRBJ2-5
size: NA

DNA: TGTGCCAGCAGCTCCCCCCCAGGCGAGCAGTACTTC
CDR3: CASSSPPGEQYF
D: NA
V: TRBV5-4
J: TRBJ2-7
size: NA

DNA: TGTGCCAGCAGCTTAAGAGGAAATCCTACGAAGCAGTACTTC
CDR3: CASSLRGNPTKQYF
D: NA
V: TRBV7-9
J: TRBJ2-7
size: NA

DNA: TGTGCCAGCAGACCCTCTGGAAACACCATATATTTT
CDR3: CASRPSGNTIYF
D: NA
V: TRBV6-6
J: TRBJ1-3
size: few

DNA: TGTGCCAGCAGTTCCGCGGGGAGGCAAGCTTTCTTT
CDR3: CASSSAGRQAFF
D: NA
V: TRBV27
J: TRBJ1-1
size: NA

DNA: TGTGCCAGCAGTTTAGCCGGGGCCACAGATACGCAGTATTTT
CDR3: CASSLAGATDTQYF
D: NA
V: TRBV28
J: TRBJ2-3
size: NA

DNA: TGTGCCAGCAGCTCCCGGACAACCGGGGAGCTGTTTTTT
CDR3: CASSSRTTGELFF
D: NA
V: TRBV14
J: TRBJ2-2
size: NA

DNA: TGTGCCATCCGGACAAATTCCTACGAGCAGTACTTC
CDR3: CAIRTNSYEQYF
D: NA
V: TRBV28
J: TRBJ2-7
size: NA

DNA: TGTGCCAGCAGCTTGGCCGGAACAGATGAAAAACTGTTTTTT
CDR3: CASSLAGTDEKLFF
D: NA
V: TRBV5-6
J: TRBJ1-4
size: once

DNA: TGTGCCAGCTCACCCGGCCTTCAATCAAAGGAGCAGTACTTC
CDR3: CASSPGLQSKEQYF
D: NA
V: TRBV18
J: TRBJ2-7
size: NA

DNA: TGTGCCAGCAGCTTAGCGCAGGGGGACGAGCAGTACTTC
CDR3: CASSLAQGDEQYF
D: TRBD1
V: TRBV7-2
J: TRBJ2-7
size: NA